These 25 T cell receptor beta chains came from one sample sequenced in a study of OX40 agonist ivuxolimab in advanced cancers. Data came from immunoSEQ multiplex PCR; TCRdb stores just in-frame clones and leaves some out. Of around 19,000 clones in the sample, approximately 78% were seen once. Source: CD4+ or CD8+ T cells sorted from blood, taken in a trial of the OX40 agonist ivuxolimab. The receptors shown here come from an adult with an advanced solid tumor such as melanoma, head and neck, liver or kidney cancer.

This chain uses TRBV28 with TRBJ1-1; D not certain. Germline lookup yields CDR1 MDHEN and CDR2 SYDVKM. This CDR3 region has 11 residues. V lost 8 bases to trimming and J lost 1 base, with 5 bases between them. The CDR3 loop reads CASAENTEAFF. The CDR3 region has the DNA TGTGCCAGCGCAGAGAACACTGAAGCTTTCTTT.

This clone has a handful of counts. The V gene is TRBV27, the J gene TRBJ2-7; TRBD1 matches at 10 bases. V trimming: 6 bases; J trimming: 7 bases; junction bases outside the gene matches: 15. Germline V CDR1 and CDR2: MNHEY, SMNVEV (reference sequence). The length of the CDR3 is 16 residues. CDR3 sequence: CASRSPSRDRGREQYF. As DNA, the CDR3 is TGTGCCAGCAGATCACCCTCCCGGGACAGGGGTAGGGAGCAGTACTTC.

The chain recombines TRBV15 with TRBJ2-3; 7 nucleotides align to TRBD1. The CDR3 is 14 amino acids. V lost 0 bases, J lost 6 bases, and 3 bases stayed unmatched. The germline V gene encodes CDR1 LNHNV and CDR2 YYDKDF (reference sequence). The CDR3 is CATSRDKQGDTQYF. CDR3 DNA sequence: TGTGCCACCAGCAGAGATAAACAGGGGGATACGCAGTATTTT.

The chain is built from TRBV7-9 and TRBJ2-7, with 8 bases identical to TRBD2. Germline lookup yields CDR1 SEHNR and CDR2 FQNEAQ (reference sequence). This CDR3 region has 14 residues. J lost 2 bases, V lost 5 bases, and 5 bases had no gene match. CDR3 loop: CASSLSGITYEQYF. CDR3 sequence (DNA): TGTGCCAGCAGCCTTAGCGGGATAACCTACGAGCAGTACTTC.

The rearrangement links TRBV7-2 to TRBJ2-3, with 11 bases matching TRBD2. CDR3 length: 16 residues. Germline-derived CDR1 and CDR2 are SGHTA and FQGNSA. Germline trimming cut 5 bases from V and 5 bases from J; bases unmatched to any gene: 9. DNA of the CDR3: TGTGCCAGCAGCCTCCTCCTAGCGGGAGGTAGAGATACGCAGTATTTT. Protein sequence: CASSLLLAGGRDTQYF.

This chain connects TRBV2 to TRBJ2-6; TRBD1 might be the D (5 bases). CDR1 SNHLY and CDR2 FYNNEI come from the germline V gene. The ends were cut back, 5 bases at V and 0 bases at J, with 8 bases in the middle. The CDR3 runs to 15 residues. This CDR3 reads CASSRQISGANVLTF. The CDR3 coding sequence is TGTGCCAGCAGTCGACAGATCTCTGGGGCCAACGTCCTGACTTTC.

The chain uses TRBV4-1 and TRBJ1-3; 7 bases match TRBD1. With V trimmed by 0 bases and J by 7 bases, 9 bases remained unmatched. The V gene's germline CDR1 is MGHRA and CDR2 YSYEKL. The CDR3 is 16 residues long. The CDR3 coding sequence is TGCGCCAGCAGCCAAGATCACAGGGGCGGTCGGAACACCATATATTTT. This translates into CASSQDHRGGRNTIYF.

This clone was observed a single time. This sequence joins TRBV29-1 and TRBJ1-2, with D unresolved. The CDR3 runs 12 residues. The germline V gene has CDR1 SQVTM and CDR2 ANQGSEA. V dropped 4 bases and J dropped 5 bases, with 11 bases sitting between them. The CDR3 DNA sequence: TGCAGCGTTGGAGGGATCAGATATGGCTACACCTTC. It specifies CSVGGIRYGYTF.

This clone was picked up a small number of times. The chain employs TRBV7-9 and TRBJ1-2; D uncertain. This CDR3 is built from 14 residues. Trimming left V 5 bases short and J 8 bases short, with 18 bases between. The germline gives CDR1 SEHNR, CDR2 FQNEAQ (reference sequence). The CDR3 nucleotides read TGTGCCAGCAGCCATATATCACGGCCGGGAGGCTACACCTTC. It yields the protein CASSHISRPGGYTF.

The chain links TRBV5-1 to TRBJ1-1; 11 bases fit TRBD1. The CDR3 covers 14 residues. V was pared by 4 bases and J by 10 bases, with 9 bases of the junction left unmatched. CDR1 SGHRS and CDR2 YFSETQ come from the germline V gene. CDR3 in amino acids: CASSRTGQGAGAFF. CDR3 bases: TGCGCCAGCAGCAGGACCGGACAGGGGGCTGGAGCTTTCTTT.

The rearrangement links TRBV1 to TRBJ2-5; the table's D call TRBD2 went unverified against the DNA. TRBV1 is a pseudogene. This CDR3 has 15 residues. CDR3 in amino acids: CTSSQPKREEETQYF. In DNA form, the CDR3 reads TGCACCAGCAGCCAACCTAAGCGGGAGGAAGAGACCCAGTACTTC.

This sequence joins TRBV28 and TRBJ1-2; D gene unclear. The V end lost 8 bases, the J end lost 1 base, and 20 bases lay between the germline ends. The CDR3 is 16 residues long. Germline V gene sequence: CDR1 MDHEN, CDR2 SYDVKM. Here the CDR3 DNA reads TGTGCCAGCTTTCGAGGCGGCCTCCCCCTTAACTATGGCTACACCTTC. Translating gives CASFRGGLPLNYGYTF.

The chain couples TRBV28 to TRBJ2-5; weak D call: TRBD2 (5 bases). Looked up from germline, CDR1 is MDHEN and CDR2 is SYDVKM. This CDR3 is 12 amino acids long. The germline V and J ends were trimmed by 5 bases and 7 bases, with 11 bases remaining between them. The CDR3 sequence is CASSITRGTQYF. In DNA, the CDR3 is TGTGCCAGCAGTATAACCCGGGGGACCCAGTACTTC.

This sequence joins TRBV19 and TRBJ1-1; the match to TRBD1 covers 7 bases. Germline V gene sequence: CDR1 LNHDA, CDR2 SQIVND (reference sequence). The CDR3 length is 14 residues. Trimming at V came to 6 bases and at J to 1 base, leaving 5 bases not matched to a gene. CDR3 nucleotide sequence: TGTGCCAGTAGGAGACAGGGACCGAACACTGAAGCTTTCTTT. Protein sequence: CASRRQGPNTEAFF.

The chain uses TRBV2 and TRBJ2-1; D remains unclear. Germline CDR1 reads SNHLY; CDR2 reads FYNNEI. V was clipped by 3 bases and J by 4 bases, with 4 bases between them. This CDR3 is built from 12 residues. The DNA of the CDR3 is TGTGCCAGCAGTGAGAGGTACAATGAGCAGTTCTTC. This gives the protein CASSERYNEQFF.

This clone turned up a few times. V gene TRBV5-1 combines with J gene TRBJ2-5; D remains unclear. This CDR3 is built from 11 residues. Germline V gene data show CDR1 as SGHRS and CDR2 as YFSETQ. V lost 4 bases and J lost 5, with 6 bases in between. DNA of the CDR3: TGCGCCAGCAGCGTCGTGGAGACCCAGTACTTC. Encoded protein: CASSVVETQYF.

The CDR3 sequence: CASSQRTGSGEQYF. For the CDR3, the DNA is TGTGCCAGCAGCCAAAGGACAGGCTCGGGCGAGCAGTACTTC. V and J are TRBV7-2 and TRBJ2-7; 7 bases are shared with TRBD1. V was pared by 5 bases and J by 6 bases, with 10 bases of the junction left unmatched. Germline V CDR1 and CDR2: SGHTA, FQGNSA. CDR3 length equals 14 residues.

The rearrangement links TRBV5-6 to TRBJ2-3, with 10 bases matching TRBD1. V shed 3 bases, J shed 15 bases, and the junction held 10 bases outside the gene matches. The CDR3 is made up of 13 amino acids. Germline V gives CDR1 SGHDT, CDR2 YYEEEE. CDR3 in DNA: TGTGCCAGCAGCTCGGGATTTGGGACAGGGGAATATTTT. As protein: CASSSGFGTGEYF.

The J gene is TRBJ1-3, the V gene TRBV29-1; no clear D gene. The germline V and J ends were trimmed by 4 bases and 8 bases, with 15 bases remaining between them. Germline V gives CDR1 SQVTM, CDR2 ANQGSEA. CDR3 length: 13 amino acids. The CDR3 nucleotides read TGCAGCGTTGGAGGCAATGCCGGCGACACCATATATTTT. Translating it yields CSVGGNAGDTIYF. Filled out from reference TRBV29-1 and TRBJ1-3, the complete variable domain reads SAVISQKPSRDICQRGTSLTIQCQVDSQVTMMFWYRQQPGQSLTLIATANQGSEATYESGFVIDKFPISRPNLTFSTLTVSNMSPEDSSIYLCSVGGNAGDTIYFGEGSWLTVV.

CDR3 in amino acids: CASRPGDIGGQPQHF. The DNA of the CDR3 is TGCGCCAGCAGGCCAGGGGATATCGGGGGTCAGCCCCAGCATTTT. V and J are TRBV5-1 and TRBJ1-5, with a tentative D call TRBD1 (6 bases). The CDR3 is 15 residues long. Germline V gene data show CDR1 as SGHRS and CDR2 as YFSETQ. V lost 5 bases and J lost 6, with 18 bases in between.

This clone was counted only a few times. The chain uses TRBV14 and TRBJ1-2; D not resolved. The CDR3 totals 15 residues. CDR1 SGHDN and CDR2 FVKESK come from the germline V gene. The V end lost 1 base, the J end lost 5 bases, and 14 bases lay between the germline ends. Written as DNA, the CDR3 is TGTGCCAGCAGCCAAGTGGGTAGCGGGATATATGGCTACACCTTC. Translation: CASSQVGSGIYGYTF.

The chain uses TRBV6-5 and TRBJ2-7; 9 bases agree with TRBD1. V lost 6 bases, J lost 5 bases, and 5 bases stayed unmatched. The CDR3 has 13 residues. Germline loops: CDR1 MNHEY, CDR2 SVGAGI. The CDR3 region is CASSRGQGHEQYF. The CDR3 DNA reads as TGTGCCAGCAGCCGGGGACAGGGCCACGAGCAGTACTTC.

This chain joins TRBV15 and TRBJ1-1; a possible D gene is TRBD1 (5 bases). Germline V lookup: CDR1 LNHNV, CDR2 YYDKDF (reference sequence). With 3 bases removed from V and 4 bases from J, the gap between germline ends came to 15 bases. The CDR3 spans 15 residues. The CDR3, as DNA: TGTGCCACCAGCAGCTTGGGACTGGGAGGCACTGAAGCTTTCTTT. It encodes CATSSLGLGGTEAFF.

This sequence joins TRBV7-3 and TRBJ2-1, with 12 bases lining up with TRBD2. The CDR3 contains 16 residues. The germline gives CDR1 SGHTA, CDR2 FQGTGA. With 2 bases clipped from V and 8 bases from J, the junction kept 7 bases outside the gene matches. The CDR3, as DNA: TGTGCCAGCAGCTTAGATCATACTAGCGGGGGGTATGAGCAGTTCTTC. Translating it yields CASSLDHTSGGYEQFF.

The chain has TRBV5-8 and TRBJ2-5; 10 nucleotides agree with TRBD1. CDR1 is SGHTS, CDR2 YDEGEE, per germline. The CDR3 consists of 17 residues. Germline trimming cut 4 bases from V and 5 bases from J; bases unmatched to any gene: 14. DNA for the CDR3: TGTGCCAGCAGCCCAACGACGACGACAGGGGGCAAGGAGACCCAGTACTTC. It specifies CASSPTTTTGGKETQYF.